These 19 T cell receptor beta chains were all obtained from the same sample, sequenced in a study of a mutant IDH1 vaccine in newly diagnosed glioma. Clones were read by immunoSEQ multiplex PCR, and TCRdb kept only the in-frame ones, dropping some. Here the sample spans tens of thousands of clones, around 84% being singletons. The time point was: week 47, end of study. What each vaccine dose contained was 300 ug of mutant IDH1 20-mer peptide, accompanied by topical imiquimod. Antigens of these TCRs are unknown. The sequencing used PBMCs, collected from a glioma patient whose treatment included an IDH1 peptide vaccine. These receptors came from a woman in her 30s with glioma. Some clones in this sample may be carry-over from other donors' samples.

This chain connects TRBV30 to TRBJ2-1; 11 nucleotides agree with TRBD2. Trimming took 4 bases from V and 3 from J; bases not matched to a gene: 5. Germline lookup yields CDR1 GTSNPN and CDR2 SVGIG (reference sequence). The CDR3 loop spans 15 amino acids. The CDR3 protein is CAWTSGLAVYNEQFF. CDR3 coding DNA: TGTGCCTGGACCTCGGGACTAGCGGTCTACAATGAGCAGTTCTTC.

The chain is built from TRBV10-3 and TRBJ1-5, with 7 positions matching TRBD1. CDR1 and CDR2 from the germline V gene are ENHRY and SYGVKD. The CDR3 covers 16 residues. Trimming cost V 2 bases and J 7 bases; bases outside gene matches: 11. CDR3 sequence reads: CAISERAGGSVQPQHF. CDR3 sequence (DNA): TGTGCCATCAGTGAGCGAGCAGGGGGAAGTGTCCAGCCCCAGCATTTT.

On this clone: The germline gene is not matched at one end of the junction; a read error may be the cause. The chain uses TRBV2 and TRBJ2-7; possibly TRBD2 for D (5 bases). Per germline, CDR1 SNHLY and CDR2 FYNNEI. This CDR3 spans 15 amino acids. CDR3 sequence: CPSRGVSINSYEQYF. DNA of the CDR3: TGCCCCAGTCGGGGAGTCTCCATTAATTCCTACGAGCAGTACTTC.

The chain joins TRBV4-2 to TRBJ2-5; TRBD2 aligns across 14 bases. In germline, CDR1 is LGHNA, CDR2 YNFKEQ. V dropped 1 base and J dropped 3; count of bases not matched to a gene: 4. This CDR3 comprises 17 residues. CDR3 sequence (DNA): TGTGCCAGCAGCCAAGTAGGGGGACTAGCGGGAGAAGAGACCCAGTACTTC. It yields the protein CASSQVGGLAGEETQYF.

The rearrangement joins TRBV9 to TRBJ1-2; D gene ambiguous. The CDR3 totals 14 residues. The germline V gene encodes CDR1 SGDLS and CDR2 YYNGEE. Trimming left V 4 bases short and J 1 base short, with 11 bases between. The DNA of the CDR3 is TGTGCCAGCAGCCCACAGAGAAGTAACTATGGCTACACCTTC. Its protein is CASSPQRSNYGYTF. The full variable domain, rest sourced from reference TRBV9 and TRBJ1-2, is DSGVTQTPKHLITATGQRVTLRCSPRSGDLSVYWYQQSLDQGLQFLIQYYNGEERAKGNILERFSAQQFPDLHSELNLSSLELGDSALYFCASSPQRSNYGYTFGSGTRLTVV.

A few counts support this clone. J is TRBJ1-5 and V is TRBV2, with 11 bases matching TRBD1. This CDR3 has 15 residues. Germline CDR1 reads SNHLY; CDR2 reads FYNNEI. Losses at the gene ends were 7 bases for V and 2 bases for J; bases not matched to a gene: 4. The CDR3 is CASKRTGGGNQPQHF. CDR3 in DNA: TGTGCCAGCAAACGGACAGGGGGCGGCAATCAGCCCCAGCATTTT. The whole variable domain, filled in from reference TRBV2 and TRBJ1-5, reads EPEVTQTPSHQVTQMGQEVILRCVPISNHLYFYWYRQILGQKVEFLVSFYNNEISEKSEIFDDQFSVERPDGSNFTLKIRSTKLEDSAMYFCASKRTGGGNQPQHFGDGTRLSIL.

The J gene is TRBJ2-7, the V gene TRBV6-1; 10 bases are shared with TRBD1. V lost 1 base to trimming and J lost 3 bases; unmatched junction nucleotides: 12. From germline, CDR1 is MNHNS and CDR2 SASEGT. The CDR3 length is 18 residues. The CDR3 protein is CASSEGYWYRDRGYEQYF. CDR3 DNA sequence: TGTGCCAGCAGTGAAGGGTATTGGTATCGGGACAGGGGCTACGAGCAGTACTTC.

The chain combines TRBV29-1 with TRBJ2-2, with 11 bases that match TRBD1. V dropped 4 bases and J dropped 2; count of bases not matched to a gene: 9. Germline V CDR1 and CDR2: SQVTM, ANQGSEA. This CDR3 region has 17 residues. The CDR3 protein is CSVGGQGENPNTGELFF. The CDR3 DNA is TGCAGCGTTGGGGGACAGGGGGAAAATCCCAACACCGGGGAGCTGTTTTTT.

The chain has TRBV29-1 and TRBJ1-2; tentative D call: TRBD1 (5 bases). Germline CDR1 and CDR2: SQVTM and ANQGSEA. CDR3 size: 14 residues. Trimming took off 0 bases at V and 2 bases at J, with 10 bases between the two ends. The CDR3 loop is CSVEDQTVNYGYTF. The CDR3 DNA reads TGCAGCGTTGAAGACCAGACAGTCAACTATGGCTACACCTTC.

This clone was counted between two and nine times. This rearrangement joins TRBV5-4 to TRBJ1-1; D is undetermined. Germline CDR1 is SGHNT and CDR2 is YYREEE (reference sequence). This CDR3 comprises 13 residues. V was trimmed by 0 bases and J by 4 bases, leaving 7 bases between them. The CDR3 DNA reads TGTGCCAGCAGCTTGGTCGGGGTCACTGAAGCTTTCTTT. Its translation: CASSLVGVTEAFF.

The chain links TRBV7-9 to TRBJ2-2; 7 nucleotides align to TRBD2. CDR3 size: 16 residues. The germline V gene encodes CDR1 SEHNR and CDR2 FQNEAQ (reference sequence). Trimming at V came to 5 bases and at J to 1 base, leaving 7 bases not matched to a gene. This CDR3 reads CASSDGSGKNTGELFF. As DNA, the CDR3 is TGTGCCAGCAGCGATGGCAGCGGGAAGAACACCGGGGAGCTGTTTTTT.

V is TRBV29-1 and J is TRBJ2-2, with D unclear. Germline lookup yields CDR1 SQVTM and CDR2 ANQGSEA. The CDR3 is 13 residues long. With 4 bases removed from V and 6 bases from J, the gap between germline ends came to 12 bases. In DNA, the CDR3 is TGCAGCGTTGGGTCCAATCCGCCCGGGGAGCTGTTTTTT. It translates to CSVGSNPPGELFF.

This clone was recorded only once. The chain combines TRBV7-9 with TRBJ2-7, with 9 bases that match TRBD2. The CDR3 consists of 14 residues. Germline trimming cut 3 bases from V and 3 bases from J; bases unmatched to any gene: 3. Germline CDR1 reads SEHNR; CDR2 reads FQNEAQ (reference sequence). CDR3: CASSLTSGNYEQYF. The CDR3 DNA follows: TGTGCCAGCAGCTTGACTAGCGGTAACTACGAGCAGTACTTC.

This chain links TRBV27 with TRBJ1-5, with D possibly matching TRBD1 (6 bases). The CDR3 runs to 13 residues. Trimming left V 5 bases short and J 9 bases short, with 14 bases between. Germline V CDR1 and CDR2: MNHEY, SMNVEV (reference sequence). The CDR3 DNA reads as TGTGCCAGCAGTATTACAGGGATTCGGCCCCAGCATTTT. Translation: CASSITGIRPQHF.

V gene TRBV18 combines with J gene TRBJ2-7, with TRBD1 matching over 9 bases. CDR3 length equals 14 residues. Germline lookup yields CDR1 KGHSH and CDR2 LQKENI. Trimming took 1 base from V and 3 from J; bases not matched to a gene: 1. The CDR3 reads CASSPRQGVYEQYF. The CDR3 nucleotides are TGTGCCAGCTCACCACGACAGGGGGTCTACGAGCAGTACTTC.

The chain uses TRBV4-1 and TRBJ2-1; 9 positions agree with TRBD2. CDR1 and CDR2 (germline): MGHRA, YSYEKL. The CDR3 extends over 18 amino acids. The ends lost 0 bases at V and 3 bases at J; junction bases unmatched: 9. The CDR3: CASSQDVGREGHYNEQFF. CDR3 coding DNA: TGCGCCAGCAGCCAAGATGTAGGGCGGGAGGGCCACTACAATGAGCAGTTCTTC.

The J gene is TRBJ1-1, the V gene TRBV5-5; the D is unclear. Germline CDR1 and CDR2: SGHKS and YYEKEE (reference sequence). V was pared by 5 bases and J by 3 bases, with 5 bases between. This CDR3 spans 11 amino acids. The CDR3 is CASRIHTEAFF. In nucleotides, the CDR3 is TGTGCCAGCAGGATTCACACTGAAGCTTTCTTT.

The chain has TRBV10-3 and TRBJ1-1; D is unclear. Trimming left V 5 bases short and J 1 base short, with 5 bases between. CDR1 and CDR2 (germline): ENHRY, SYGVKD. The CDR3 runs to 12 residues. The DNA for the CDR3 is TGTGCCATCAGTTACACGAACACTGAAGCTTTCTTT. This codes for CAISYTNTEAFF.

The V and J genes are TRBV25-1 and TRBJ1-1; D ambiguous. The CDR3 covers 15 residues. Germline V gene data show CDR1 as MGHDK and CDR2 as SYGVNS. Trimming left V 2 bases short and J 0 bases short, with 10 bases between. The CDR3 coding sequence is TGTGCCAGCAGTGAAGCGGGGTCATTGAACACTGAAGCTTTCTTT. Translating gives CASSEAGSLNTEAFF.